The rows below give T cell receptor beta chains drawn from one sample of a study of T cell responses to AZD1222 COVID-19 vaccine. TCRdb's copy holds only in-frame clones and misses some; the assay was immunoSEQ multiplex PCR. The sample consists of 150,000 to 200,000 clones, 90% to 95% of them appearing once. The sequencing here drew on peripheral blood, taken 28 days after the second dose of the MenACWY control vaccine. The receptors were sampled from an adult who received the MenACWY meningococcal vaccine as a control. Both conserved end residues are part of each CDR3. The D gene is left open where the match is weak. Expanded clones are given a class, and other clones once, few, many or no size at all.

CDR3aa	CDR3nt	abundance	j_gene	v_gene	d_gene
CASSLTGRWNQPQHF	TGTGCCAGCAGCTTGACAGGGCGTTGGAATCAGCCCCAGCATTTT	NA	TRBJ1-5	TRBV5-8	NA
CASSLGNTEAFF	TGTGCCAGTAGTTTAGGGAACACTGAAGCTTTCTTT	NA	TRBJ1-1	TRBV19	NA
CASSPRDFSYEQYF	TGTGCCAGCAGCCCCAGGGACTTTTCCTACGAGCAGTACTTC	NA	TRBJ2-7	TRBV3-1/TRBV3-2	NA
CASNPGGLNEKLFF	TGTGCCAGCAATCCTGGGGGGTTGAATGAAAAACTGTTTTTT	NA	TRBJ1-4	TRBV28	NA
CASSRAQGTNYGYTF	TGTGCCAGCAGTCGTGCACAGGGGACGAACTATGGCTACACCTTC	NA	TRBJ1-2	TRBV6-5	TRBD1
CASSLVGRGEQFF	TGTGCCAGCAGTTTAGTGGGCCGGGGGGAGCAGTTCTTC	few	TRBJ2-1	TRBV28	NA
CASSLGVASGSGYEQFF	TGTGCCAGCAGCTTAGGGGTGGCTAGCGGGAGTGGTTATGAGCAGTTCTTC	NA	TRBJ2-1	TRBV7-2	TRBD2
CARSPFAGQGGRYTGELFF	TGTGCCAGAAGCCCATTTGCGGGACAGGGGGGTCGATACACCGGGGAGCTGTTTTTT	NA	TRBJ2-2	TRBV7-5	NA
CASRQDGSSGNTIYF	TGCGCCAGCAGACAGGACGGGAGCTCTGGAAACACCATATATTTT	NA	TRBJ1-3	TRBV5-1	NA
CASSYRGPYATNEKLFF	TGTGCCAGCAGCTACCGGGGTCCTTATGCAACTAATGAAAAACTGTTTTTT	NA	TRBJ1-4	TRBV11-2	NA
CASSAGSLVGSHRGYEQYF	TGTGCCAGCAGTGCCGGGTCACTCGTCGGGAGCCATAGAGGGTACGAGCAGTACTTC	NA	TRBJ2-7	TRBV6-1	NA
CASSTSGQGAGETQYF	TGCGCCAGCAGCACCTCGGGACAGGGTGCGGGGGAGACCCAGTACTTC	NA	TRBJ2-5	TRBV5-1	TRBD1
CASSIRGSGPYEQYF	TGTGCCAGTAGTATCCGGGGTAGCGGCCCCTACGAGCAGTACTTC	NA	TRBJ2-7	TRBV19	NA
CASTLGGAYGYTF	TGTGCCAGCACCCTAGGGGGGGCCTATGGCTACACCTTC	NA	TRBJ1-2	TRBV12-3/TRBV12-4	NA
CATSRGRLAEDSGANVLTF	TGTGCCACCAGCAGAGGCCGACTAGCGGAAGACTCTGGGGCCAACGTCCTGACTTTC	once	TRBJ2-6	TRBV15	TRBD2
CATTALSGSHTTYEQYF	TGTGCCACGACGGCGCTTAGCGGGAGCCATACCACCTACGAGCAGTACTTC	NA	TRBJ2-7	TRBV25-1	TRBD2
CASSAGGKPTDTQYF	TGTGCCAGCAGCGCCGGGGGGAAGCCTACAGATACGCAGTATTTT	NA	TRBJ2-3	TRBV9	TRBD2
CASSPGGRADTQYF	TGTGCCAGCAGCCCAGGAGGTAGGGCAGATACGCAGTATTTT	NA	TRBJ2-3	TRBV9	NA
CASTYADTQYF	TGTGCCAGCACCTACGCAGATACGCAGTATTTT	NA	TRBJ2-3	TRBV28	NA
CASSKREMGTGELFF	TGTGCCAGCTCCAAGCGGGAGATGGGCACCGGGGAGCTGTTTTTT	NA	TRBJ2-2	TRBV6-5	TRBD2
CASSPDRPYGYTF	TGTGCCAGCAGCCCAGACAGGCCTTATGGCTACACCTTC	NA	TRBJ1-2	TRBV5-6	NA
CASSRTSGTGEQYF	TGTGCCAGCAGCCGGACTAGCGGGACTGGCGAGCAGTACTTC	NA	TRBJ2-7	TRBV9	TRBD2
CASSLGLGAAGTEAFF	TGTGCCAGCAGCTTAGGTTTAGGGGCGGCGGGCACTGAAGCTTTCTTT	few	TRBJ1-1	TRBV7-9	NA
CASSESGVNEQFF	TGTGCCAGCAGTGAATCGGGAGTGAATGAGCAGTTCTTC	NA	TRBJ2-1	TRBV25-1	NA
CASSWGALGKRTEAFF	TGCGCCAGCAGCTGGGGGGCGTTGGGTAAGCGCACTGAAGCTTTCTTT	NA	TRBJ1-1	TRBV5-1	NA
CASSSTSGRHNEQFF	TGTGCCAGCAGTTCGACTAGCGGGAGACACAATGAGCAGTTCTTC	NA	TRBJ2-1	TRBV2	TRBD2
CASSEGEVGGYTF	TGTGCCAGCAGTGAAGGGGAAGTCGGTGGCTACACCTTC	NA	TRBJ1-2	TRBV6-1	NA
CASSHGQYGDGANVLTF	TGTGCCAGCAGCCACGGACAGTACGGGGATGGGGCCAACGTCCTGACTTTC	NA	TRBJ2-6	TRBV7-2	NA
CASSLVRNGYNEQFF	TGCGCCAGCAGCTTGGTTAGGAACGGCTACAATGAGCAGTTCTTC	NA	TRBJ2-1	TRBV5-1	NA
CASSIGRVAYTEAFF	TGTGCCAGTAGTATCGGCAGGGTGGCCTACACTGAAGCTTTCTTT	NA	TRBJ1-1	TRBV19	NA
CASSPPGKEQYEQYF	TGTGCCAGCAGCCCACCCGGGAAAGAGCAATACGAGCAGTACTTC	once	TRBJ2-7	TRBV7-2	NA
CASSIHRGSSGNTIYF	TGTGCCAGCAGCATCCACAGGGGAAGCTCTGGAAACACCATATATTTT	NA	TRBJ1-3	TRBV7-2	TRBD1
CASRPGLATNEQFF	TGTGCCAGCAGGCCGGGACTAGCGACCAATGAGCAGTTCTTC	NA	TRBJ2-1	TRBV6-5	TRBD2
CASSGDRGDGNTIYF	TGTGCCAGCAGCGGGGACAGGGGGGATGGAAACACCATATATTTT	NA	TRBJ1-3	TRBV6-2/TRBV6-3	TRBD1
CASSPLQSSGAPIYEQYF	TGTGCCAGCTCACCACTACAATCTAGCGGAGCACCCATCTACGAGCAGTACTTC	NA	TRBJ2-7	TRBV18	TRBD2
CASSFLGGGGNSPLHF	TGTGCCAGCAGTTTCCTCGGGGGGGGAGGGAATTCACCCCTCCACTTT	NA	TRBJ1-6	TRBV27	NA
CASSPNYNEQFF	TGTGCCAGCAGCCCCAACTACAATGAGCAGTTCTTC	NA	TRBJ2-1	TRBV27	NA
CASGLVIRGTNYGYTF	TGTGCTAGTGGTTTGGTCATCAGGGGGACGAACTATGGCTACACCTTC	NA	TRBJ1-2	TRBV12-5	TRBD1
CASSEINPNVGYTF	TGTGCCAGCAGTGAAATCAACCCCAACGTTGGCTACACCTTC	NA	TRBJ1-2	TRBV25-1	NA
CSAAFRAKDGYTF	TGCAGCGCCGCTTTTAGGGCGAAAGATGGCTACACCTTC	once	TRBJ1-2	TRBV29-1	NA
CASSLAGWVTQYF	TGTGCCAGCAGTTTGGCAGGGTGGGTTACGCAGTATTTT	NA	TRBJ2-3	TRBV27	NA
CASSYSRDRVEAFF	TGTGCCAGTAGTTATAGTCGGGACAGGGTTGAAGCTTTCTTT	NA	TRBJ1-1	TRBV19	TRBD1
CASSPTGEDTQYF	TGTGCCAGTAGTCCGACAGGGGAGGATACGCAGTATTTT	NA	TRBJ2-3	TRBV19	TRBD1
CASSPGTGGSEQYF	TGTGCCAGTAGCCCCGGGACAGGGGGCTCCGAGCAGTACTTC	NA	TRBJ2-7	TRBV19	TRBD1
CASSLGASGAYEQYF	TGTGCCAGCAGCTTAGGCGCTAGCGGGGCCTACGAGCAGTACTTC	NA	TRBJ2-7	TRBV11-3	TRBD2
CASSGRDRVMYEQYF	TGTGCCAGCAGTGGCCGGGACAGGGTTATGTACGAGCAGTACTTC	NA	TRBJ2-7	TRBV6-2/TRBV6-3	TRBD1
CATSGRGEGTDTQYF	TGTGCCACCAGTGGAAGAGGAGAGGGCACAGATACGCAGTATTTT	few	TRBJ2-3	TRBV24-1	NA
CGGSTSTDTQYF	TGCGGGGGTTCGACTAGCACAGATACGCAGTATTTT	NA	TRBJ2-3	TRBV29-1	NA
CASSVALAGYNEQFF	TGTGCCAGCAGCGTAGCACTAGCGGGCTACAATGAGCAGTTCTTC	NA	TRBJ2-1	TRBV9	TRBD2
CASRTDRNANTGELFF	TGTGCCAGCAGAACAGACAGAAACGCGAACACCGGGGAGCTGTTTTTT	NA	TRBJ2-2	TRBV7-2	NA
CASSQRAVGDQPQHF	TGCGCCAGCAGCCAACGGGCAGTGGGGGATCAGCCCCAGCATTTT	NA	TRBJ1-5	TRBV4-3	NA